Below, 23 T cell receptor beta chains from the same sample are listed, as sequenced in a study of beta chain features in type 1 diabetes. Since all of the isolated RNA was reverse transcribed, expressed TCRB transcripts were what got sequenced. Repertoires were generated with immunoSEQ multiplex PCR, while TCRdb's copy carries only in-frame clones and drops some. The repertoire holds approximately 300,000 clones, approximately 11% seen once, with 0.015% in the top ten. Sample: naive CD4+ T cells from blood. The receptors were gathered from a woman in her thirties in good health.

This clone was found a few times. Written as DNA, the CDR3 is TGTGCCAGCAGCTATCGTCCGGAGGGGGCCGAAGCTTTCTTT. This sequence encodes CASSYRPEGAEAFF. This chain uses TRBV7-8 with TRBJ1-1; 7 bases match TRBD1. Germline loops: CDR1 SGHVS, CDR2 FQNEAQ. The CDR3 totals 14 residues. With 4 bases clipped from V and 8 bases from J, the junction kept 10 bases outside the gene matches.

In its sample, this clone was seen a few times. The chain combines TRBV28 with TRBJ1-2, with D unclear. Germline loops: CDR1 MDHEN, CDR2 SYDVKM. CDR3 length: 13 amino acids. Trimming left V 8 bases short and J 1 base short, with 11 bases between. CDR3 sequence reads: CASGWPVNYGYTF. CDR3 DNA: TGTGCCAGCGGCTGGCCCGTTAACTATGGCTACACCTTC.

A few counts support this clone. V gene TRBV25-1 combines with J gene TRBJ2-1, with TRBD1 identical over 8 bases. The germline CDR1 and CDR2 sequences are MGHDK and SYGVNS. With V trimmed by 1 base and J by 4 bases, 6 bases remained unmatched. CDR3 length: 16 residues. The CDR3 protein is CASSEFRQGLYNEQFF. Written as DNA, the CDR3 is TGTGCCAGCAGTGAATTCAGACAGGGGCTATACAATGAGCAGTTCTTC.

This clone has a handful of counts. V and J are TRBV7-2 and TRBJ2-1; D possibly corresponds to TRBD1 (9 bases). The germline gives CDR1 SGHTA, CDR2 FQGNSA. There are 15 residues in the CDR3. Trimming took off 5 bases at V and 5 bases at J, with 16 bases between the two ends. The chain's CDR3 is CASSPGGDRDNEQFF. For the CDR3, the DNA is TGTGCCAGCAGCCCCGGGGGGGACAGGGACAATGAGCAGTTCTTC.

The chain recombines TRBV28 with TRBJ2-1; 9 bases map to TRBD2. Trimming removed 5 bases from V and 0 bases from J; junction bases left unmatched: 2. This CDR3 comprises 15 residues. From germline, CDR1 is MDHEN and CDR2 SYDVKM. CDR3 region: CASSLSGSSYNEQFF. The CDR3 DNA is TGTGCCAGCAGTCTTAGCGGGAGCTCCTACAATGAGCAGTTCTTC.

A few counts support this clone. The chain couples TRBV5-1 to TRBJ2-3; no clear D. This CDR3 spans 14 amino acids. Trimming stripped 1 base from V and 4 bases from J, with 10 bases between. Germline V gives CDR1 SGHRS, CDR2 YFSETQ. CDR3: CASSLMQIADTQYF. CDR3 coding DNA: TGCGCCAGCAGCTTGATGCAGATCGCAGATACGCAGTATTTT.

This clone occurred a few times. The DNA for the CDR3 is TGTGCCAGTAGTAGCTCCGGACTAGCGGGAGCAAGCTCCTACAATGAGCAGTTCTTC. Translated, it gives CASSSSGLAGASSYNEQFF. The V gene is TRBV19, the J gene TRBJ2-1; TRBD2 agrees at 13 bases. Per the germline V gene, CDR1 is LNHDA and CDR2 is SQIVND (reference sequence). Unmatched junction bases numbered 9, after V lost 4 bases and J lost 0 bases. The CDR3 extends over 19 amino acids.

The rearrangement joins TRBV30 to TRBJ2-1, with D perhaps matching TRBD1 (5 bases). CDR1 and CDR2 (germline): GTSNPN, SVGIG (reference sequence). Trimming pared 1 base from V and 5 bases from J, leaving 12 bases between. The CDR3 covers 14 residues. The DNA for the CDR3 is TGTGCCTGGAGTGCGCGACAGAGAAACAATGAGCAGTTCTTC. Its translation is CAWSARQRNNEQFF.

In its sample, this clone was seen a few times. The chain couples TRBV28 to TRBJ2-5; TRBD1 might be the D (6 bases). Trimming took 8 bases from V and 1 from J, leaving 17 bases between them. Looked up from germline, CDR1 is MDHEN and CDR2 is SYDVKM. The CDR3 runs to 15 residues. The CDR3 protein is CASPPRGTPQETQYF. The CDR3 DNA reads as TGTGCCAGCCCACCCAGGGGAACCCCCCAAGAGACCCAGTACTTC.

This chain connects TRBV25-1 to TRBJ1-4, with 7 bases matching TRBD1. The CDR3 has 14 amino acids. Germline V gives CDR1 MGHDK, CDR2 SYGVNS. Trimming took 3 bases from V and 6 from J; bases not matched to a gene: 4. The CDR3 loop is CASSELTGYEKLFF. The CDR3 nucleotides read TGTGCCAGCAGTGAGTTGACAGGGTATGAAAAACTGTTTTTT. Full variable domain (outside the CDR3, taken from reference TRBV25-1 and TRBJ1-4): EADIYQTPRYLVIGTGKKITLECSQTMGHDKMYWYQQDPGMELHLIHYSYGVNSTEKGDLSSESTVSRIRTEHFPLTLESARPSHTSQYLCASSELTGYEKLFFGSGTQLSVL.

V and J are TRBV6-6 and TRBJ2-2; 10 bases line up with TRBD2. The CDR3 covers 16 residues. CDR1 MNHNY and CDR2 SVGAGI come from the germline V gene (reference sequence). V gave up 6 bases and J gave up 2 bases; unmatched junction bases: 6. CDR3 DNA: TGTGCCAGCAGCCAAAGGACTAGCGGAAACACCGGGGAGCTGTTTTTT. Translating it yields CASSQRTSGNTGELFF.

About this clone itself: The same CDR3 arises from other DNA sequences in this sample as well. CDR3 sequence: CASSLSGAGGYTF. The CDR3 nucleotides are TGTGCCAGCAGTTTGTCAGGGGCAGGCGGCTACACCTTC. The rearrangement links TRBV28 to TRBJ1-2; TRBD1 might be the D (6 bases). V lost 3 bases and J 8 bases, leaving 13 bases between the germline ends. The CDR3 contains 13 residues. CDR1 is MDHEN and CDR2 is SYDVKM in the germline V gene.

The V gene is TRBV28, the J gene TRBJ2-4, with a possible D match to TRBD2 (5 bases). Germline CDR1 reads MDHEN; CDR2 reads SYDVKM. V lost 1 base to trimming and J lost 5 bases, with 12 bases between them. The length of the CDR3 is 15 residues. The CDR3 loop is CASSLYAGVQNIQYF. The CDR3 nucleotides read TGTGCCAGCAGTTTATATGCGGGTGTCCAAAACATTCAGTACTTC.

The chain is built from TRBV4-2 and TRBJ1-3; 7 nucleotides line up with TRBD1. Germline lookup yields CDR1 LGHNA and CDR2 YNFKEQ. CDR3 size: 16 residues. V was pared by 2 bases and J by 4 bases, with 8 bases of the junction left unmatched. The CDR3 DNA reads TGTGCCAGCAGCCAATCTCCTACGGGACAGGGAAACACCATATATTTT. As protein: CASSQSPTGQGNTIYF.

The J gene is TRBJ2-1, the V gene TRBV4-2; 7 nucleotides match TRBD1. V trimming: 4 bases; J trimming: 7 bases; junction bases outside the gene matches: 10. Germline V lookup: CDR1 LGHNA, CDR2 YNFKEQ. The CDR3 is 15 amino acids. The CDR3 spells CASSPNRGPLNEQFF. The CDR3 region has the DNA TGTGCCAGCAGCCCTAACAGGGGACCACTGAATGAGCAGTTCTTC.

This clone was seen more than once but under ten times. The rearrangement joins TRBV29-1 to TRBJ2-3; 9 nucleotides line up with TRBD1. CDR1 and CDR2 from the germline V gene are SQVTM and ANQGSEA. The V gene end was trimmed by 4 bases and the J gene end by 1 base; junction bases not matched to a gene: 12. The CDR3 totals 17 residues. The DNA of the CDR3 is TGCAGCGTTGTTCTTGGTTCGGGGACAGGGCGCACAGATACGCAGTATTTT. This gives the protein CSVVLGSGTGRTDTQYF.

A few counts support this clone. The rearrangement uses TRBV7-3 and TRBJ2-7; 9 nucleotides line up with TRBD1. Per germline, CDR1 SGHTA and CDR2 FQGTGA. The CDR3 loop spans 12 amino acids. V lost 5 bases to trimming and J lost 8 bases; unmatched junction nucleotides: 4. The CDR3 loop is CASSKTGGKQYF. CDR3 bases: TGTGCCAGCAGCAAGACAGGGGGGAAGCAGTACTTC. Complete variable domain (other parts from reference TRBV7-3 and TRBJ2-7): GAGVSQTPSNKVTEKGKYVELRCDPISGHTALYWYRQSLGQGPEFLIYFQGTGAADDSGLPNDRFFAVRPEGSVSTLKIQRTERGDSAVYLCASSKTGGKQYFGPGTRLTVT.

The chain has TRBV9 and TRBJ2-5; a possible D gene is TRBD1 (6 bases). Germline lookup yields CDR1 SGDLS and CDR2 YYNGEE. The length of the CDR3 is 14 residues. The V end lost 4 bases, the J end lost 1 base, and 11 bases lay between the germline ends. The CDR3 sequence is CASSPPTGQETQYF. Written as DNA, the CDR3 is TGTGCCAGCAGCCCCCCGACAGGCCAAGAGACCCAGTACTTC.

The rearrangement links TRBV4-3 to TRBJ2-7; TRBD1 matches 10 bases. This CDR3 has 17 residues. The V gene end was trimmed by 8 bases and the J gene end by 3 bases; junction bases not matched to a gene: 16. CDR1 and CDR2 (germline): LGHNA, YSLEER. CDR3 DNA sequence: TGCGCCAGCTCACCACGGACAGGGGGAGTTAGATTCTACGAGCAGTACTTC. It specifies CASSPRTGGVRFYEQYF.

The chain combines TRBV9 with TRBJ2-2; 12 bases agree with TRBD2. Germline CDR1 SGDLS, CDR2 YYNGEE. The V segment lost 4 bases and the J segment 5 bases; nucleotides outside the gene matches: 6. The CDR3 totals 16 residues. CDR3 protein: CASSSTLAGGTGELFF. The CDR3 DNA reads TGTGCCAGCAGCTCCACGCTAGCGGGAGGGACCGGGGAGCTGTTTTTT.

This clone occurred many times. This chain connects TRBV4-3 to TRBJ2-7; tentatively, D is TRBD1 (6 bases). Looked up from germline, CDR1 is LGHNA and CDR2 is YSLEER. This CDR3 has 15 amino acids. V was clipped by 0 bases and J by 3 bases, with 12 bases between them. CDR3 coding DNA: TGCGCCAGCAGCCAAGAGTTGGGGGCGGACTACGAGCAGTACTTC. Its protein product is CASSQELGADYEQYF.

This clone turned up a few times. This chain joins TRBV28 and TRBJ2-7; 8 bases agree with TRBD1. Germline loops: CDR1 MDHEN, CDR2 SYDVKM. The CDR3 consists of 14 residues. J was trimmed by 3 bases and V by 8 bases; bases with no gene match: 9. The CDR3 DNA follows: TGTGCCAGCCAGGGGGCACAGGGAAACTACGAGCAGTACTTC. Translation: CASQGAQGNYEQYF.

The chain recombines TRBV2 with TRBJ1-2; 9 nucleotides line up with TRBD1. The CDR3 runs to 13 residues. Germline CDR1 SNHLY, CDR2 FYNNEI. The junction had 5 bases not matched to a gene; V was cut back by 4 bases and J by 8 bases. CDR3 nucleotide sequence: TGTGCCAGCAGTGCCGACAGGGGGAGCGGCTACACCTTC. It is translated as CASSADRGSGYTF.